The 9 T cell receptor beta chains given below trace back to one sample, sequenced in a study of T cell responses to AZD1222 COVID-19 vaccine (dated by TCRdb to the early 2020s). The sample's time point label, in plain terms: about 28 days (+/-7) after the second vaccine dose. Preparation of the library involved the immunoSEQ multiplex PCR assay. Entries here come from immuneACCESS through TCRdb and include only in-frame sequences with V and J called. Some clones fail to appear in such tables; in the studies checked, an unresolved V gene covers under half of the shortfall, and the cause of the remainder is unknown. The sample table contains 90,000 to 100,000 clones; only one count was recorded for about 85% of them. The top ten constitute roughly 4.7% of the sample. The sample consisted of peripheral blood, taken 28 days after the second AZD1222 dose. Every receptor here comes from an adult who received the AZD1222 COVID-19 vaccine.

The chain links TRBV30 to TRBJ1-1, with no clear D. Trimming left V 2 bases short and J 11 bases short, with 15 bases between. This CDR3 contains 12 residues. Germline CDR1 is GTSNPN and CDR2 is SVGIG (reference sequence). The CDR3 DNA sequence: TGTGCCTGGAGTCTGCGCCCCCCGGGGGCTTTCTTT. Residues: CAWSLRPPGAFF.

The chain is built from TRBV11-2 and TRBJ2-7; D is unresolved. Germline CDR1 is SGHAT and CDR2 is FQNNGV. Trimming cost V 0 bases and J 3 bases, with 12 bases left between them. This CDR3 has 15 residues. Here the CDR3 DNA reads TGTGCCAGCAGCTTAGAGGATGGGCAGAACTACGAGCAGTACTTC. Amino acids: CASSLEDGQNYEQYF.

The rearrangement joins TRBV3-1 (or the pseudogene TRBV3-2) to TRBJ1-2, with a possible D match to TRBD1 (6 bases). Trimming stripped 0 bases from V and 8 bases from J, with 13 bases between. CDR3 length: 14 residues. Germline V lookup: CDR1 LGHDT, CDR2 YNNKEL (reference sequence). The CDR3 sequence is CASSQDRKGGGYTF. For the CDR3, the DNA is TGTGCCAGCAGCCAAGATCGAAAGGGGGGCGGCTACACCTTC.

The chain joins TRBV20-1 to TRBJ1-6; D might be TRBD1 (6 bases). The germline gives CDR1 DFQATT, CDR2 SNEGSKA (reference sequence). Trimming removed 3 bases from V and 6 bases from J, with 9 bases in between. The CDR3 runs to 13 residues. Written as DNA, the CDR3 is TGCAGTGCTAGTTTGGACAGTAATTCACCCCTCCACTTT. Translated: CSASLDSNSPLHF.

V and J are TRBV28 and TRBJ2-7; possible D gene TRBD1, 5 bases. The germline V and J ends were trimmed by 4 bases and 3 bases, with 7 bases remaining between them. The germline CDR1 and CDR2 sequences are MDHEN and SYDVKM. The CDR3 sequence is 12 residues long. The CDR3 protein is CASSYQGYEQYF. In DNA, the CDR3 is TGTGCCAGCAGTTACCAGGGCTACGAGCAGTACTTC.

The chain is built from TRBV7-9 and TRBJ1-2, with D possibly matching TRBD1 (6 bases). In germline, CDR1 is SEHNR, CDR2 FQNEAQ (reference sequence). The CDR3 has 13 amino acids. V lost 3 bases and J lost 8, with 13 bases in between. CDR3 nucleotides: TGTGCCAGCAGCTTCAGGGGTCCACGGGGCTACACCTTC. Amino acids: CASSFRGPRGYTF.

The gene calls are TRBV3-1 (or the pseudogene TRBV3-2) and TRBJ2-2; perhaps TRBD2 as D (5 bases). There are 15 residues in the CDR3. Trimming stripped 4 bases from V and 2 bases from J, with 11 bases between. CDR1 and CDR2 from the germline V gene are LGHDT and YNNKEL (reference sequence). This CDR3 reads CASSRTGTNTGELFF. CDR3 nucleotides: TGTGCCAGCAGCCGGACGGGAACTAACACCGGGGAGCTGTTTTTT.

This clone occurred once. This chain joins TRBV5-1 and TRBJ1-3; weak D call: TRBD1 (6 bases). There are 15 residues in the CDR3. CDR1 is SGHRS, CDR2 YFSETQ, per germline. V lost 7 bases and J 0 bases, leaving 14 bases between the germline ends. CDR3 amino acids: CASCHRETSGNTIYF. The CDR3, as DNA: TGCGCCAGCTGCCACAGGGAAACCTCTGGAAACACCATATATTTT. The whole variable domain, remainder taken from reference TRBV5-1 and TRBJ1-3, is KAGVTQTPRYLIKTRGQQVTLSCSPISGHRSVSWYQQTPGQGLQFLFEYFSETQRNKGNFPGRFSGRQFSNSRSEMNVSTLELGDSALYLCASCHRETSGNTIYFGEGSWLTVV.

The chain is built from TRBV19 and TRBJ1-1; tentatively, D is TRBD1 (6 bases). V lost 7 bases and J lost 5, with 17 bases in between. The CDR3 contains 14 residues. Germline V CDR1 and CDR2: LNHDA, SQIVND (reference sequence). The CDR3 protein is CASIPRGLSTEAFF. The CDR3 nucleotides read TGTGCCAGTATCCCCAGGGGTTTGAGTACTGAAGCTTTCTTT.